This T cell receptor (beta chain) comes out of a study of cytomegalovirus exposure and HLA in healthy donors. Study in general: Of the donors genotyped, several hundred in all, around 76% fell in the Caucasian-associated ancestry cluster. Overall study findings and caveats: The sole available immune exposure information was CMV serostatus.

The PCR made use of 60 Vbeta and 13 Jbeta primers. Method: immunoSEQ multiplex PCR; TCRdb's copy keeps in-frame clones and lacks some. The sample shows about 200,000 clones, 83% of them seen only once. Concerning this clone: Antigen: not known.

This CDR3 is 15 amino acids long. Germline V gene lookup returns CDR1 SGHTA and CDR2 FQGNSA. V shed 3 bases, J shed 1 base, and the junction held 6 bases outside the gene matches. This receptor was obtained from a girl aged 10 to 17 in good health and CMV-seronegative. The V call is TRBV7-2, the J call TRBJ2-7, with 7 bases aligning to TRBD1. The specimen sequenced was PBMCs. CDR3 in amino acids: CASSFRDSGSYEQYF. CDR3 sequence (DNA): TGTGCCAGCAGCTTCCGGGACAGCGGTTCCTACGAGCAGTACTTC.